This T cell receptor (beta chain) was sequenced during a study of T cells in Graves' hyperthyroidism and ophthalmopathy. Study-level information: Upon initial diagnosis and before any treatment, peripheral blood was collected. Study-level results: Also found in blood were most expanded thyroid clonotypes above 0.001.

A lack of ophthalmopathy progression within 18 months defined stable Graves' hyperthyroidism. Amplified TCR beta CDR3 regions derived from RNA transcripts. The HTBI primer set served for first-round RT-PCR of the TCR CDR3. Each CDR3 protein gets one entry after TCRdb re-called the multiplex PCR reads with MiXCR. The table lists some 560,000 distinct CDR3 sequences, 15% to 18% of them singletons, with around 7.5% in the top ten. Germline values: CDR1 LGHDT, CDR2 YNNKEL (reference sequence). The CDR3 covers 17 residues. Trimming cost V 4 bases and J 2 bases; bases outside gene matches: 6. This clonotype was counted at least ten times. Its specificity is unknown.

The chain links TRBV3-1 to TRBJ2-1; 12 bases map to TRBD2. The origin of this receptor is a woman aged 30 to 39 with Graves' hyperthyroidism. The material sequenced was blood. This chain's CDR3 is CASSLLGLAGTYNEQFF. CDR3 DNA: TGTGCCAGCAGCCTTCTTGGACTAGCGGGAACCTACAATGAGCAGTTCTTC.